This T cell receptor beta chain was captured in a study of identical twins. Study results and limitations: Out-of-frame sharing of TCR alpha in monozygotic twins was underestimated by models.

Trimming cost V 4 bases and J 2 bases; bases outside gene matches: 5. This CDR3 contains 14 residues. In the case of this clonotype: Its antigen is unknown.

TCRdb used MiXCR to reprocess the 5' RACE reads, holding one entry per CDR3 protein. The table shows about 890,000 distinct CDR3 sequences, with about 12% occurring only once. Separately, the same data were catalogued under a study of yellow fever vaccine responses in identical twins.

This chain links TRBV12-3 or TRBV12-4 with TRBJ2-7; 7 nucleotides match TRBD1. This receptor was taken from a woman in her late teens or twenties in good health. The sample taken for sequencing was PBMCs. The CDR3 reads CASSSGTVPYEQYF. In DNA, the CDR3 is TGTGCCAGCAGTTCCGGGACAGTCCCCTACGAGCAGTACTTC.